This TCR beta chain was sequenced in a study of T cell responses to AZD1222 COVID-19 vaccine. Whole-study results and caveats: CD4 TCRs covered the whole spike, strongest at regions 160-218 and 743-854. Spike-specific TCR breadth rose after two AZD1222 doses, and depth rose as well.

The CDR3 extends over 14 amino acids. Germline CDR1 SGDLS, CDR2 YYNGEE. Trimming left V 4 bases short and J 1 base short, with 11 bases between. Notes on this clone: Its target is not known.

Libraries were prepared by immunoSEQ multiplex PCR; TCRdb keeps only in-frame clonotypes and omits some of them. There are 150,000 to 200,000 clones in the sample; around 86% occur only once, and about 3% lies in the top ten. The chain uses TRBV9 and TRBJ2-5; possibly TRBD2 for D (6 bases). The material was peripheral blood, obtained on day 0 of MenACWY control vaccination. The sequence was obtained from an adult in good health. The DNA of the CDR3 is TGTGCCAGCAGCATAGCGGCTACCCAAGAGACCCAGTACTTC. The encoded protein is CASSIAATQETQYF.